The 5 T cell receptor beta chains presented below share a single source sample, sequenced in a study of blood T cell repertoires in COVID-19. TCRdb keeps only in-frame clones here, not all; method: immunoSEQ multiplex PCR. The sample yields around 270,000 clones, roughly 90% seen once. The sequencing input was peripheral blood. The receptors shown here come from a man in his forties with acute or convalescent COVID-19.

The chain carries TRBV5-1 and TRBJ2-7, with D uncertain. CDR1 and CDR2 (germline): SGHRS, YFSETQ. Trimming left V 4 bases short and J 7 bases short, with 15 bases between. The CDR3 has 13 residues. CDR3 loop: CASSPDPTREQYF. DNA for the CDR3: TGCGCCAGCAGCCCAGATCCTACGAGGGAGCAGTACTTC.

This chain joins TRBV5-1 and TRBJ1-4; tentatively, D is TRBD1 (5 bases). V lost 5 bases and J 8 bases, leaving 16 bases between the germline ends. The germline V gene encodes CDR1 SGHRS and CDR2 YFSETQ. CDR3 length equals 14 residues. Here the CDR3 reads CASRLGQTGEKLFF. The CDR3 DNA sequence: TGCGCCAGCAGATTAGGGCAAACAGGCGAAAAACTGTTTTTT.

The chain joins TRBV9 to TRBJ1-1; the D gene is possibly TRBD1 (6 bases). The V end was cut by 4 bases, the J end by 4 bases, with 20 bases between. This CDR3 spans 16 amino acids. Per germline, CDR1 SGDLS and CDR2 YYNGEE. The CDR3 sequence: CASSPFRGERGTEAFF. The DNA of the CDR3 is TGTGCCAGCAGCCCCTTTAGGGGGGAGCGGGGCACTGAAGCTTTCTTT.

The V gene is TRBV19, the J gene TRBJ2-2, with D possibly matching TRBD1 (5 bases). From germline, CDR1 is LNHDA and CDR2 SQIVND (reference sequence). The CDR3 is made up of 15 amino acids. The V end was cut by 5 bases, the J end by 2 bases, with 12 bases between. The DNA of the CDR3 is TGTGCCAGTAGTTCGTACAGGATTAACACCGGGGAGCTGTTTTTT. Amino acids: CASSSYRINTGELFF.

The J gene is TRBJ2-7, the V gene TRBV10-3; 7 bases map to TRBD1. Trimming at V came to 2 bases and at J to 4 bases, leaving 5 bases not matched to a gene. Germline lookup yields CDR1 ENHRY and CDR2 SYGVKD. The CDR3 has 14 residues. The chain's CDR3 is CAISEQGGRYEQYF. Here the CDR3 DNA reads TGTGCCATCAGTGAGCAAGGGGGCAGGTACGAGCAGTACTTC.